These 8 T cell receptor beta chains originate from one sample sequenced in a study of shared clonotypes between healthy human individuals. Some clones are missing from TCRdb's copy, which holds only in-frame ones; the method was immunoSEQ multiplex PCR. The sample yields about 2.3 million clones, more than 85% seen once. The specimen sequenced was naive CD4+ T cells from PBMCs. This sample's subset: CD45RA+ positively selected. The receptors derive from a man aged 18 to 30 in good health. Some clones in this sample may be carry-over from other donors' samples.

This chain links TRBV5-1 with TRBJ2-7; 7 nucleotides line up with TRBD1. V was clipped by 4 bases and J by 2 bases; unmatched bases: 6. Per the germline V gene, CDR1 is SGHRS and CDR2 is YFSETQ. The CDR3 runs to 14 residues. CDR3 sequence: CASSPGQKPYEQYF. CDR3 DNA sequence: TGCGCCAGCAGCCCGGGACAGAAGCCCTACGAGCAGTACTTC.

This chain uses TRBV28 with TRBJ1-2, with 7 bases lining up with TRBD1. This CDR3 has 13 amino acids. V shed 8 bases, J shed 7 bases, and the junction held 10 bases outside the gene matches. From germline, CDR1 is MDHEN and CDR2 SYDVKM. Written as DNA, the CDR3 is TGTGCCAGCCTCAACAGGGGTTTGGGTGGCTACACCTTC. This encodes CASLNRGLGGYTF.

The chain combines TRBV5-1 with TRBJ1-1, with D unresolved. This CDR3 comprises 16 residues. Germline CDR1 and CDR2: SGHRS and YFSETQ. Trimming took 0 bases from V and 0 from J, leaving 12 bases between them. The CDR3 here is CASSLDRQIMNTEAFF. For the CDR3, the DNA is TGCGCCAGCAGCTTGGACAGACAAATTATGAACACTGAAGCTTTCTTT.

The J gene is TRBJ2-3, the V gene TRBV18; 12 bases fit TRBD2. Germline V gene lookup returns CDR1 KGHSH and CDR2 LQKENI. Trimming cost V 3 bases and J 5 bases; bases outside gene matches: 6. CDR3 length equals 16 residues. The CDR3 nucleotides are TGTGCCAGCTCACCTCCTAGCGGGAGGGCCGGAGATACGCAGTATTTT. The encoded protein is CASSPPSGRAGDTQYF.

Here the CDR3 DNA reads TGTGCCAGCAGCTCGGGGCACACCGGGGAGCTGTTTTTT. This gives the protein CASSSGHTGELFF. V and J are TRBV7-8 and TRBJ2-2; D may match TRBD1 or TRBD2 (5 bases each). The CDR3 is 13 residues long. CDR1 is SGHVS and CDR2 is FQNEAQ in the germline V gene. V gave up 4 bases and J gave up 3 bases, with 6 bases separating them.

The CDR3 DNA sequence: TGCGCCAGCAGCCAAGGGAAGATTAGCGGTCTAGCCAAAAACATTCAGTACTTC. Translated: CASSQGKISGLAKNIQYF. The chain is built from TRBV4-1 and TRBJ2-4; maybe TRBD2 (6 bases). Germline V gives CDR1 MGHRA, CDR2 YSYEKL. The ends were cut back, 1 base at V and 0 bases at J, with 16 bases in the middle. This CDR3 contains 18 residues.

This clone was counted only a few times. V gene TRBV28 combines with J gene TRBJ1-5; unclear D gene. The V end lost 10 bases, the J end lost 0 bases, and 13 bases lay between the germline ends. The CDR3 runs to 14 residues. The germline CDR1 and CDR2 sequences are MDHEN and SYDVKM. CDR3: CATSPLVSNQPQHF. In nucleotides, the CDR3 is TGTGCCACCTCACCTCTGGTTAGCAATCAGCCCCAGCATTTT.

The chain combines TRBV10-1 with TRBJ2-7; 13 bases are a match to TRBD2. The CDR3 totals 16 residues. CDR1 WNHNN and CDR2 SYGVQD come from the germline V gene (reference sequence). J gave up 0 bases and V 6 bases, and 5 bases lay outside the gene matches. CDR3 sequence reads: CASRSGTSGNSYEQYF. The DNA for the CDR3 is TGCGCCAGCAGATCCGGGACTAGCGGGAACTCCTACGAGCAGTACTTC.